In this sample, the clone carrying this T cell receptor (beta chain) turned up a few times. The authors ran a second PCR of about 6 to 11 cycles using a sample-barcoded 5' primer and a J-beta primer mix. Each cDNA molecule was tagged by a template-switch adaptor that had 12 random nucleotides. TCRdb analysed the 5' RACE reads with MiXCR anew, one entry per CDR3 protein. The sample records around 800,000 distinct CDR3 sequences, around 43% being singletons. The data are from a study of blood T cells in healthy people across ages. Healthy individuals of Caucasian origin from Russia, aged about 6 to 95, served as donors. Total RNA amounts of at least 6 micrograms were extracted per sample. The sample consisted of blood. The TCR originated in a man aged 55 to 70 in good health.

The DNA for the CDR3 is TGTGCCAGCAGCAAGGGGTTTGTTGGGGGGTCCGTAGCCAAAAACATTCAGTACTTC. It encodes CASSKGFVGGSVAKNIQYF. V usage is TRBV6-2 or TRBV6-3 and J usage is TRBJ2-4; D is perhaps TRBD2 (6 bases). The V and J ends lost 6 bases and 0 bases respectively, with 24 bases between them. This CDR3 has 19 amino acids. Germline V CDR1 and CDR2: MNHEY, SVGEGT.